One sample yielded the 4 T cell receptor beta chains listed below, sequenced in a study of shared clonotypes between healthy human individuals. Produced via immunoSEQ multiplex PCR; TCRdb's table is partial and in-frame only. The table includes a few million clones, 93% detected once. Sequenced material: naive CD4+ T cells from PBMCs. Stated subset: CD45RA+ positively selected. These receptors were collected from a man younger than 30 in good health. Some clones in this sample may be carry-over from other donors' samples.

The rearrangement joins TRBV28 to TRBJ2-1, with TRBD1 identical over 10 bases. This CDR3 spans 13 amino acids. With V trimmed by 7 bases and J by 8 bases, 5 bases remained unmatched. Germline V CDR1 and CDR2: MDHEN, SYDVKM. Here the CDR3 DNA reads TGTGCCAGCATCCGGGGACAGGGGTATGAGCAGTTCTTC. Encoded protein: CASIRGQGYEQFF.

The genes are TRBV6-1 and TRBJ2-5, with a weak D call TRBD2 (7 bases). The CDR3 runs to 15 residues. The germline V and J ends were trimmed by 6 bases and 0 bases, with 14 bases remaining between them. Germline lookup yields CDR1 MNHNS and CDR2 SASEGT. In DNA form, the CDR3 reads TGTGCCAGCAGGAGGGGCGGGGGCGACCAAGAGACCCAGTACTTC. Translating it yields CASRRGGGDQETQYF.

Turning to this clone: Other nucleotide sequences in the sample specify the same CDR3. This rearrangement joins TRBV2 to TRBJ2-3, with 12 positions matching TRBD2. The CDR3 is made up of 15 amino acids. Germline CDR1 is SNHLY and CDR2 is FYNNEI. V gave up 4 bases and J gave up 4 bases; unmatched junction bases: 3. The CDR3 bases are TGTGCCAGCAGTGGACTAGCGGGAGTTCCAGATACGCAGTATTTT. It is translated as CASSGLAGVPDTQYF.

The chain has TRBV5-4 and TRBJ2-1, with D perhaps TRBD2 (6 bases). CDR1 is SGHNT, CDR2 YYREEE, per germline (reference sequence). Trimming took 6 bases from V and 5 from J, leaving 18 bases between them. The CDR3 length is 15 residues. CDR3 in amino acids: CASNGGGLAHNEQFF. The CDR3 bases are TGTGCCAGCAACGGGGGTGGGCTGGCCCACAATGAGCAGTTCTTC.